What follows is one T cell receptor (beta chain) and its context. Only a few counts were recorded for this clonotype. Its antigen remains unidentified. No qualities accompany the bases; no much larger clone lies one base away. From its cysteine to its phenylalanine, the CDR3 spans 13 amino acids. Only the CDR3 DNA is retained, 39 bases long and in frame from the first base. V drops 2 bases and J drops 0 bases, leaving 4 bases in between. Library method: 5' RACE. The data were produced on an Illumina HiSeq 2500. The second PCR ran for about 6 to 12 cycles and used a J-beta primer mix along with a sample-barcoded 5' primer. A unique molecular identifier was introduced onto each TCR beta cDNA molecule by a template-switch 5' adaptor carrying 12 random nucleotides. At least 2.5 million CDR3-containing paired-end reads were obtained from each sample. First-strand cDNA synthesis was performed from all RNA using the Mint cDNA synthesis kit, with priming by a TRBC-specific oligonucleotide. Following uracil-DNA glycosylase treatment, all cDNA underwent a first 18-cycle PCR with the universal primers M1SS and BC2_uni_R. Turning to the authors' computational methods: Normalization of each sample was performed by random selection of 1 million high-quality reads, each carrying a distinct molecular identifier. Reads sharing molecular identifiers were discarded rather than binned into consensus sequences. MiTCR, with a Q25 quality threshold and the strictest error-elimination algorithm, was used for CDR3 identification, clonotype clustering and error correction. A nonparametric unseen species model with Euler transformation was used to estimate lower-bound total TCR beta diversity. In-frame beta chains were kept once TCRdb had trimmed the public reads at Q25 with fastp and called clones with MiXCR. All rows with the same CDR3 protein become a single entry with the most common DNA and genes. The V and J calls, along with clone size, are taken from TCRdb and not from the paper's own processing. The sample table shows roughly 680,000 distinct CDR3 sequences, and about 21% are seen once. More than 3% of the sample goes to the ten largest clones.

The roughly 38 donors, aged 6 to 90 years, were systemically healthy Caucasian individuals from Russia. Ten milliliters of peripheral blood were drawn from each donor into EDTA-treated Vacutainer tubes. Ficoll-Paque density-gradient centrifugation was used to isolate PBMCs, with at least 6 million per sample. Trizol reagent was used to extract total RNA from PBMCs, with at least 5.5 micrograms per sample. Naive CD45RAhigh/CD27high T cell percentages were measured by flow cytometry on a PBMC aliquot from every donor. The data were taken from a study of blood T cells in healthy people across ages (dated by TCRdb to the mid-2010s). Notes on the research overall: In model experiments, template switching captured about one uniquely barcoded TCR beta cDNA molecule for every two T cells. To avoid experimental bias, donors of different ages were randomly spread across the sequencing lanes. The donors were split into four age groups: young (average around 17 years), middle-aged (nearly 40), aged (62) and long-lived (about 82). Using the same blood draw, the study looked at two additional independent replicas of 1 million unique cDNA reads for two donors, one aged 18 to 30 and the other aged 80 or older. The study measured age-related changes in TCR beta repertoire diversity using deep sequencing normalized with unique cDNA molecular identifiers. Findings and caveats that apply to the study as a whole: A strong correlation was found between observed TCR beta diversity and the percentage of naive T cells measured by flow cytometry. As age increased, observed TCR beta diversity per million T cells dropped in a roughly linear way, and a significant reduction was already evident by age roughly 40. Estimates of total diversity based on one million sequenced T cells were regarded as lower bounds and as underestimates. Because the CMV infection status of the donors was unknown, age-related changes in expanded clonotypes may potentially have been confounded. The long-lived group showed more naive CD4+ T cells, fewer expanded clones and increased TCR diversity than the aged group, suggesting age selection. Because profiling used bulk unsorted PBMCs, naive and antigen-experienced compartments could not be compared conclusively.

Sequencing was carried out using blood. The TCR originated in a man between 70 and 80 years old in good health. The chain is assembled from TRBV12-3 or TRBV12-4 and TRBJ1-1; the D gene remains uncertain. The CDR3 reads CASSLQLNTEAFF. The sequenced DNA: TGTGCCAGCAGTTTACAGTTGAACACTGAAGCTTTCTTT.